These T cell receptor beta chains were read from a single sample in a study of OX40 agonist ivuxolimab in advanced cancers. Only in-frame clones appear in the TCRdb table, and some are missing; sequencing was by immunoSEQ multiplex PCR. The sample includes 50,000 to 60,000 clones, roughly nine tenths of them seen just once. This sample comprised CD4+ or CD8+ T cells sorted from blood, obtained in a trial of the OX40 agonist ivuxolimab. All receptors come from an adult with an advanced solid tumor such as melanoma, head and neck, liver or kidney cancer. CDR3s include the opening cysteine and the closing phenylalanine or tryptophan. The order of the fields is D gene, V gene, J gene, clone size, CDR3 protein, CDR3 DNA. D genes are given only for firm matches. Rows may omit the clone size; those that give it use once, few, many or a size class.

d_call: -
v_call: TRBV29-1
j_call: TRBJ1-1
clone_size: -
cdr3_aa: CSVTRGGDTEAFF
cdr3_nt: TGCAGCGTTACTCGGGGGGGGGACACTGAAGCTTTCTTT

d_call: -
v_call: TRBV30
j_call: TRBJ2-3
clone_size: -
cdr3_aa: CAWTKGNTDTQYF
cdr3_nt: TGTGCCTGGACCAAGGGCAACACAGATACGCAGTATTTT

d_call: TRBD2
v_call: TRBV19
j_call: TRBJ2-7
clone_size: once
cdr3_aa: CASSIRSGGTPSPLYEQYF
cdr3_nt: TGTGCCAGTAGTATTCGTAGCGGGGGGACCCCATCGCCTTTATACGAGCAGTACTTC

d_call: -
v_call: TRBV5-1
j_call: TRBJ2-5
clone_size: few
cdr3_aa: CASTPSRLKNIQETQYF
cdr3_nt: TGCGCCAGCACCCCGTCGCGTCTAAAAAACATCCAAGAGACCCAGTACTTC

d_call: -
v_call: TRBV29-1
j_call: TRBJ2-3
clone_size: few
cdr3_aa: CSVWTGATDTQYF
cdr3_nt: TGCAGCGTTTGGACGGGGGCCACAGATACGCAGTATTTT

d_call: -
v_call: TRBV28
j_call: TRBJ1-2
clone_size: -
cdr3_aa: CASSLRVDGYTF
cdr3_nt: TGTGCCAGCAGCCTCAGGGTTGACGGCTACACCTTC

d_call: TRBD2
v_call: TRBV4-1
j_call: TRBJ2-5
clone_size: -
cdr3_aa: CASRGGEETQYF
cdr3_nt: TGCGCCAGCCGCGGGGGGGAAGAGACCCAGTACTTC

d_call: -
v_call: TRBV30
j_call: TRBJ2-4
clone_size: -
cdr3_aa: CAWSEDPRNIQYF
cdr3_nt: TGTGCCTGGAGTGAAGACCCCCGAAACATTCAGTACTTC

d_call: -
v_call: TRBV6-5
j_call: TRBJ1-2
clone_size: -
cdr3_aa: CASQGSYGYTF
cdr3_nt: TGTGCCAGTCAAGGCAGCTATGGCTACACCTTC

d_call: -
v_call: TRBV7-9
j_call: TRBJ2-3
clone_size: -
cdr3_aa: CASSLGSGTLTDTQYF
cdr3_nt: TGTGCCAGCAGCTTAGGCTCAGGGACTCTCACAGATACGCAGTATTTT

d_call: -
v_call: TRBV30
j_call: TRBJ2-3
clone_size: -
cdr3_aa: CAWGPSTDTQYF
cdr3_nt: TGTGCCTGGGGACCCAGCACAGATACGCAGTATTTT

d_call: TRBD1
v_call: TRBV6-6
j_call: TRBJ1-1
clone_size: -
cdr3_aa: CASSSRGHTEAFF
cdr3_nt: TGTGCCAGCAGTTCCAGGGGGCACACTGAAGCTTTCTTT

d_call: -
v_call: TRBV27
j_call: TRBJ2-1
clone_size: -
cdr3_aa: CASSLFNEQFF
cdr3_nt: TGTGCCAGCAGTTTATTCAATGAGCAGTTCTTC

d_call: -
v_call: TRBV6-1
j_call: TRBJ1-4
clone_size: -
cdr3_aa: CASSEMGRGEKLFF
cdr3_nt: TGTGCCAGCAGTGAAATGGGGCGCGGTGAAAAACTGTTTTTT

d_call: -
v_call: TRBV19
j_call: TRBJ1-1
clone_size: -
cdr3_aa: CASSIPQGRFPEAFF
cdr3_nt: TGTGCCAGTAGTATTCCCCAGGGGCGTTTTCCTGAAGCTTTCTTT

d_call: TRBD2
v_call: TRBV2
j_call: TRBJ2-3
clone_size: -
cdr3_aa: CATRDYTDTQYF
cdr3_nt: TGTGCCACCCGGGACTACACAGATACGCAGTATTTT

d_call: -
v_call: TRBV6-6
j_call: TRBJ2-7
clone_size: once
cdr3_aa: CASSTPGETYEQYF
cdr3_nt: TGTGCCAGCAGTACGCCGGGAGAAACCTACGAGCAGTACTTC

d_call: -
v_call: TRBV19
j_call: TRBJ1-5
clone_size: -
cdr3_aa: CASSISVGENQPQHF
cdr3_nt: TGTGCCAGTAGTATTAGTGTGGGGGAGAATCAGCCCCAGCATTTT

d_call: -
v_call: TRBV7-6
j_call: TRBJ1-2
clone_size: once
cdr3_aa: CASSLDVVYGYTF
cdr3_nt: TGTGCCAGCAGCCTGGACGTCGTATACGGCTACACCTTC

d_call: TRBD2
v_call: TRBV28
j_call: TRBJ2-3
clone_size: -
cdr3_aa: CASSSPRGGESTDTQYF
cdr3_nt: TGTGCCAGCAGTTCCCCCCGGGGGGGGGAGAGCACAGATACGCAGTATTTT